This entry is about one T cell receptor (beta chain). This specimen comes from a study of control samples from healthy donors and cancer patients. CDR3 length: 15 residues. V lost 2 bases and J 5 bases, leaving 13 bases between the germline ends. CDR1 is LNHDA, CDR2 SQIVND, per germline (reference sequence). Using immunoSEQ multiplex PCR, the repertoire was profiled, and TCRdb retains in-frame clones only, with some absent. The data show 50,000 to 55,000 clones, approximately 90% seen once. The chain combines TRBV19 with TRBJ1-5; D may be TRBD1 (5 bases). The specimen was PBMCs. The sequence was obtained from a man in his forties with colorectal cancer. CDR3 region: CASSITSGGDQPQHF. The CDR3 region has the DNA TGTGCCAGTAGTATAACATCGGGGGGAGATCAGCCCCAGCATTTT.